The next 25 T cell receptor beta chains were all read from a single sample in a study of OX40 agonist ivuxolimab in advanced cancers. Repertoires were generated with immunoSEQ multiplex PCR, while TCRdb's copy carries only in-frame clones and drops some. The sample has roughly 100,000 clones, 90% seen once. This specimen consisted of CD4+ or CD8+ T cells sorted from blood, obtained in a trial of the OX40 agonist ivuxolimab. The receptors originated from an adult with an advanced solid tumor such as melanoma, head and neck, liver or kidney cancer.

The chain has TRBV6-5 and TRBJ2-1; 9 nucleotides line up with TRBD1. With V trimmed by 4 bases and J by 8 bases, 9 bases remained unmatched. Looked up from germline, CDR1 is MNHEY and CDR2 is SVGAGI. The CDR3 length is 15 residues. As DNA, the CDR3 is TGTGCCAGCAGTTGGCGGGACAGGGTCGTCGATGAGCAGTTCTTC. Protein: CASSWRDRVVDEQFF.

This chain uses TRBV14 with TRBJ2-1; D is uncertain. The germline V gene has CDR1 SGHDN and CDR2 FVKESK. Trimming cost V 6 bases and J 4 bases, with 13 bases left between them. The CDR3 consists of 14 residues. Here the CDR3 reads CASRMGGVYNEQFF. CDR3 DNA sequence: TGTGCCAGCAGGATGGGTGGAGTTTACAATGAGCAGTTCTTC.

The rearrangement joins TRBV6-1 to TRBJ2-1; tentative D call: TRBD2 (5 bases). The ends were cut back, 1 base at V and 15 bases at J, with 10 bases in the middle. Germline CDR1 is MNHNS and CDR2 is SASEGT. The CDR3 has 11 residues. The CDR3 DNA sequence: TGTGCCAGCAGTGAAGGAGGGCCCCCGTTCTTC. Translated, it gives CASSEGGPPFF.

This sequence joins TRBV7-3 and TRBJ2-5, with 12 bases lining up with TRBD2. The CDR3 spans 15 residues. Germline V lookup: CDR1 SGHTA, CDR2 FQGTGA. V lost 3 bases to trimming and J lost 5 bases; unmatched junction nucleotides: 4. The CDR3 bases are TGTGCCAGCAGCTTGACTAGCGGGAGCGGTGAGACCCAGTACTTC. It codes for CASSLTSGSGETQYF.

The genes are TRBV10-3 and TRBJ2-1; possibly TRBD2 for D (6 bases). V was clipped by 3 bases and J by 7 bases, with 13 bases between them. The CDR3 covers 14 residues. The V gene's germline CDR1 is ENHRY and CDR2 SYGVKD. The DNA of the CDR3 is TGTGCCATCAGTGACCCGAGCGGGCGGAATGAGCAGTTCTTC. Translated: CAISDPSGRNEQFF.

J is TRBJ2-4 and V is TRBV25-1, with TRBD1 identical over 9 bases. Per the germline V gene, CDR1 is MGHDK and CDR2 is SYGVNS. The J segment lost 13 bases and the V segment lost 6 bases, leaving 16 bases of the junction unmatched. The CDR3 totals 15 residues. Here the CDR3 reads CASSQETTGGARQYF. The CDR3 DNA is TGTGCCAGCAGCCAAGAAACTACAGGGGGCGCACGGCAGTACTTC. The complete variable domain, with remaining parts taken from reference TRBV25-1 and TRBJ2-4, reads EADIYQTPRYLVIGTGKKITLECSQTMGHDKMYWYQQDPGMELHLIHYSYGVNSTEKGDLSSESTVSRIRTEHFPLTLESARPSHTSQYLCASSQETTGGARQYFGAGTRLSVL.

The rearrangement links TRBV11-3 to TRBJ2-3; unclear D gene. The CDR3 is 14 amino acids. Germline V gene sequence: CDR1 SGHNT, CDR2 YENEEA. V lost 1 base and J lost 5, with 10 bases in between. The CDR3 loop is CASSLAVSKDTQYF. CDR3 nucleotide sequence: TGTGCCAGCAGCTTAGCCGTCTCAAAAGATACGCAGTATTTT.

The rearrangement links TRBV2 to TRBJ1-2; tentative D call: TRBD1 (5 bases). Trimming took off 2 bases at V and 4 bases at J, with 14 bases between the two ends. The CDR3 covers 15 residues. Germline assignment: CDR1 SNHLY and CDR2 FYNNEI. The CDR3 coding sequence is TGTGCCAGCAGTGAATCGGGGCCAGGACTCTATGGCTACACCTTC. Translation gives CASSESGPGLYGYTF.

J is TRBJ1-1 and V is TRBV5-6; 12 positions agree with TRBD1. Per germline, CDR1 SGHDT and CDR2 YYEEEE. CDR3 length: 18 residues. The J segment lost 4 bases and the V segment lost 2 bases, leaving 12 bases of the junction unmatched. The CDR3 region has the DNA TGTGCCAGCAGCTTAGACGGGACAGGGGGCGCGGGGGGCACTGAAGCTTTCTTT. Amino acid sequence: CASSLDGTGGAGGTEAFF.

This clone appeared a single time. The CDR3 nucleotides are TGTGCCAGCTCACCGGAGCGGCAGATCGATCAGCCCCAGCATTTT. Its protein is CASSPERQIDQPQHF. V and J are TRBV18 and TRBJ1-5; D not resolved. With 3 bases removed from V and 5 bases from J, the gap between germline ends came to 14 bases. Germline lookup yields CDR1 KGHSH and CDR2 LQKENI. The CDR3 totals 15 residues. Full variable domain (rest looked up from reference TRBV18 and TRBJ1-5): NAGVMQNPRHLVRRRGQEARLRCSPMKGHSHVYWYRQLPEEGLKFMVYLQKENIIDESGMPKERFSAEFPKEGPSILRIQQVVRGDSAAYFCASSPERQIDQPQHFGDGTRLSIL.

This clone came up a few times. This rearrangement joins TRBV28 to TRBJ2-1; TRBD2 matches 10 bases. Losses at the gene ends were 7 bases for V and 7 bases for J; bases not matched to a gene: 10. The CDR3 length is 15 residues. CDR1 is MDHEN, CDR2 SYDVKM, per germline. The CDR3 region is CASTLAGASGNEQFF. The CDR3 DNA is TGTGCCAGCACGCTAGCGGGAGCAAGTGGGAATGAGCAGTTCTTC.

This chain uses TRBV4-1 with TRBJ2-7; TRBD1 matches at 9 bases. Germline CDR1 MGHRA, CDR2 YSYEKL. The V segment lost 3 bases and the J segment 2 bases; nucleotides outside the gene matches: 2. The CDR3 extends over 14 amino acids. Written as DNA, the CDR3 is TGCGCCAGCAGCCACCGGGACAGGGCCTACGAGCAGTACTTC. This sequence encodes CASSHRDRAYEQYF.

The chain links TRBV2 to TRBJ1-5; 7 positions agree with TRBD1. CDR1 and CDR2 (germline): SNHLY, FYNNEI. CDR3 length: 16 amino acids. The ends lost 6 bases at V and 3 bases at J; junction bases unmatched: 11. The CDR3: CASRTLGTEYNQPQHF. The DNA of the CDR3 is TGTGCCAGCAGGACGCTCGGGACAGAATACAATCAGCCCCAGCATTTT.

V is TRBV11-3 and J is TRBJ2-1; D not certain. This CDR3 spans 13 amino acids. Germline V CDR1 and CDR2: SGHNT, YENEEA. The V end was cut by 3 bases, the J end by 6 bases, with 9 bases between. CDR3: CASSFAASNEQFF. The CDR3 DNA follows: TGTGCCAGCAGCTTTGCAGCAAGCAATGAGCAGTTCTTC.

This clone was detected once. Here the CDR3 DNA reads TGCGCCAGCAGCTCTGGGACTAGCGGGAGTGCAGATACGCAGTATTTT. Translating gives CASSSGTSGSADTQYF. This sequence joins TRBV5-1 and TRBJ2-3, with 14 bases fitting TRBD2. CDR1 is SGHRS and CDR2 is YFSETQ in the germline V gene. V shed 3 bases and J 4 bases; nucleotides not matched to a gene: 4. The CDR3 has 16 amino acids.

V gene TRBV6-1 combines with J gene TRBJ2-7; 8 bases are a match to TRBD2. Trimming removed 6 bases from V and 4 bases from J; junction bases left unmatched: 11. Per the germline V gene, CDR1 is MNHNS and CDR2 is SASEGT. CDR3 length: 15 residues. The CDR3 DNA sequence: TGTGCCAGCAGCCAACCGGGACTAGGGATGTACGAGCAGTACTTC. It specifies CASSQPGLGMYEQYF.

The rearrangement links TRBV10-3 to TRBJ2-1; the D gene could be TRBD1 or TRBD2 (6 bases each). This CDR3 region has 13 residues. The V and J ends lost 2 bases and 9 bases respectively, with 11 bases between them. CDR1 ENHRY and CDR2 SYGVKD come from the germline V gene. CDR3 sequence reads: CAISEIGGGEQFF. The CDR3, as DNA: TGTGCCATCAGTGAGATCGGGGGCGGTGAGCAGTTCTTC.

The rearrangement joins TRBV2 to TRBJ1-2, with 8 nucleotides matching TRBD1. V shed 2 bases and J 8 bases; nucleotides not matched to a gene: 10. Looked up from germline, CDR1 is SNHLY and CDR2 is FYNNEI. The CDR3 spans 15 residues. CDR3 coding DNA: TGTGCCAGCAGTGAACTGGACAGGGTGGTTTGGGGCTACACCTTC. This translates into CASSELDRVVWGYTF.

This chain connects TRBV7-8 to TRBJ1-5, with a possible D match to TRBD1 (6 bases). Germline-derived CDR1 and CDR2 are SGHVS and FQNEAQ. Trimming took 1 base from V and 7 from J, leaving 17 bases between them. The CDR3 has 16 residues. The CDR3 bases are TGTGCCAGCAGCTTAGATGTCGGGCAGGGGCACCAGCCCCAGCATTTT. Its translation: CASSLDVGQGHQPQHF.

J is TRBJ1-3 and V is TRBV6-1; no clear D. The CDR3 loop spans 14 amino acids. V lost 2 bases to trimming and J lost 0 bases, with 5 bases between them. CDR1 MNHNS and CDR2 SASEGT come from the germline V gene. Here the CDR3 DNA reads TGTGCCAGCAGTGAACCTTCCTCTGGAAACACCATATATTTT. It yields the protein CASSEPSSGNTIYF.

This chain connects TRBV19 to TRBJ2-7; 8 bases line up with TRBD1. Germline CDR1 reads LNHDA; CDR2 reads SQIVND (reference sequence). The CDR3 length is 18 residues. With V trimmed by 1 base and J by 2 bases, 13 bases remained unmatched. The CDR3 loop reads CASSIVWGQAEGTYEQYF. In DNA, the CDR3 is TGTGCCAGTAGTATAGTGTGGGGACAGGCGGAGGGGACCTACGAGCAGTACTTC.

The V and J genes are TRBV19 and TRBJ1-5; TRBD1 matches 8 bases. CDR1 is LNHDA and CDR2 is SQIVND in the germline V gene (reference sequence). With V trimmed by 5 bases and J by 0 bases, 6 bases remained unmatched. The CDR3 contains 16 residues. CDR3 nucleotide sequence: TGTGCCAGTAGTGCGGGGACAGGTCGTAGCAATCAGCCCCAGCATTTT. Its translation is CASSAGTGRSNQPQHF. Full variable domain (missing parts from reference TRBV19 and TRBJ1-5): DGGITQSPKYLFRKEGQNVTLSCEQNLNHDAMYWYRQDPGQGLRLIYYSQIVNDFQKGDIAEGYSVSREKKESFPLTVTSAQKNPTAFYLCASSAGTGRSNQPQHFGDGTRLSIL.

The rearrangement links TRBV15 to TRBJ2-5, with TRBD1 matching 10 bases. CDR3 size: 14 residues. Trimming took 8 bases from V and 9 from J; bases not matched to a gene: 12. Per germline, CDR1 LNHNV and CDR2 YYDKDF (reference sequence). The CDR3 coding sequence is TGTGCCACCGGTGACAGGGGGCCCTTCGTCGCCCAGTACTTC. This sequence encodes CATGDRGPFVAQYF.

The count of this clone is one. This chain uses TRBV5-8 with TRBJ2-3; 9 bases line up with TRBD1. Germline assignment: CDR1 SGHTS and CDR2 YDEGEE. V lost 4 bases, J lost 6 bases, and 6 bases stayed unmatched. This CDR3 has 14 residues. Here the CDR3 DNA reads TGTGCCAGCAGCGGCGACAGGGGGATGGATACGCAGTATTTT. Its protein is CASSGDRGMDTQYF.

This chain uses TRBV30 with TRBJ1-5; D is uncertain. CDR3 length: 13 amino acids. Germline values: CDR1 GTSNPN, CDR2 SVGIG (reference sequence). Trimming stripped 3 bases from V and 0 bases from J, with 6 bases between. In DNA, the CDR3 is TGTGCCTGGAGAGAATTTAGCAATCAGCCCCAGCATTTT. It yields the protein CAWREFSNQPQHF.